This T cell receptor (beta chain) was found in a study of blood T cells in healthy people across ages. Broader study findings: PBMCs were not sorted, which prevented a conclusive comparison of naive versus antigen-experienced cells. The study lacked donor CMV status, which possibly confounded expanded clonotype changes.

V lost 7 bases to trimming and J lost 2 bases, with 12 bases between them. Germline values: CDR1 SGHRS, CDR2 YFSETQ. This CDR3 spans 13 amino acids. On this clonotype itself: Its antigen is currently unknown.

With a J-beta primer mix and a sample-barcoded 5' primer, a second PCR ran about 7 to 12 cycles. TCRdb ran MiXCR on the 5' RACE reads and lists one entry per CDR3 protein. Counted here are about 570,000 distinct CDR3 sequences, 25% to 30% occurring once; the ten biggest clones make up under 20%. The study drew donors from healthy Caucasian individuals in Russia aged roughly 6 to 90. Sequencing used blood. The clonotype originates from a woman in her 70s in good health. The gene calls are TRBV5-1 and TRBJ2-5; maybe TRBD2 (7 bases). The CDR3 protein is CASAGGLQETQYF. DNA for the CDR3: TGCGCCAGCGCCGGGGGGCTACAAGAGACCCAGTACTTC. Full variable domain (remainder filled in from reference TRBV5-1 and TRBJ2-5): KAGVTQTPRYLIKTRGQQVTLSCSPISGHRSVSWYQQTPGQGLQFLFEYFSETQRNKGNFPGRFSGRQFSNSRSEMNVSTLELGDSALYLCASAGGLQETQYFGPGTRLLVL.